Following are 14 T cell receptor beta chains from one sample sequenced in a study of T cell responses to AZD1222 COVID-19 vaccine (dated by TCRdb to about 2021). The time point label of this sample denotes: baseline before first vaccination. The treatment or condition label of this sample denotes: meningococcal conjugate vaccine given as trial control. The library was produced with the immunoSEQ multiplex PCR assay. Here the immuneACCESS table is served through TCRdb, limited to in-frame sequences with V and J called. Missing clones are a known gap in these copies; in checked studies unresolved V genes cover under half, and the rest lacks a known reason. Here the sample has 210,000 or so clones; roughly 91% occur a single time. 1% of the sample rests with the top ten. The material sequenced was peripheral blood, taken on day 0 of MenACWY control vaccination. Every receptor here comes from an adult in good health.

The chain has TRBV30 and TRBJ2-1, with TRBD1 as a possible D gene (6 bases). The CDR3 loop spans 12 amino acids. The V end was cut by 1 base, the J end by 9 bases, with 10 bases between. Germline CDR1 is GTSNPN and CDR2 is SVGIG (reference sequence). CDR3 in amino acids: CAWSDVGGEQFF. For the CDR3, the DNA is TGTGCCTGGAGTGATGTAGGGGGTGAGCAGTTCTTC.

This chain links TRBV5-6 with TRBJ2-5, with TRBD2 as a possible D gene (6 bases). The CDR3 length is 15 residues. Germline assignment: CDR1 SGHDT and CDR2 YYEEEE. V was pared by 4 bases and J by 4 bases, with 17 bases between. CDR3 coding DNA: TGTGCCAGCAGCCCGACTAGTCGGGTGAGAGAGACCCAGTACTTC. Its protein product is CASSPTSRVRETQYF.

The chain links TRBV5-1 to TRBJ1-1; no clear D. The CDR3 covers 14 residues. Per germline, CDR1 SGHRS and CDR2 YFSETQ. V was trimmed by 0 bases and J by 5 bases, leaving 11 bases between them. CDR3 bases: TGCGCCAGCAGCTTGGACGGGCTGGGGACTGAAGCTTTCTTT. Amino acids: CASSLDGLGTEAFF. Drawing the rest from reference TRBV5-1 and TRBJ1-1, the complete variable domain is KAGVTQTPRYLIKTRGQQVTLSCSPISGHRSVSWYQQTPGQGLQFLFEYFSETQRNKGNFPGRFSGRQFSNSRSEMNVSTLELGDSALYLCASSLDGLGTEAFFGQGTRLTVV.

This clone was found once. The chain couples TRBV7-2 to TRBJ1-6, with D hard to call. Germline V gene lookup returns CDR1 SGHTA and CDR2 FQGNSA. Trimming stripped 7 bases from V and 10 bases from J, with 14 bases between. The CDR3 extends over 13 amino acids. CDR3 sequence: CASTSGIRSPLHF. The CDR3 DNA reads TGTGCCAGCACCTCAGGTATCAGGTCACCCCTCCACTTT. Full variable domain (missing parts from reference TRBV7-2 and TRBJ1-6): GAGVSQSPSNKVTEKGKDVELRCDPISGHTALYWYRQSLGQGLEFLIYFQGNSAPDKSGLPSDRFSAERTGGSVSTLTIQRTQQEDSAVYLCASTSGIRSPLHFGNGTRLTVT.

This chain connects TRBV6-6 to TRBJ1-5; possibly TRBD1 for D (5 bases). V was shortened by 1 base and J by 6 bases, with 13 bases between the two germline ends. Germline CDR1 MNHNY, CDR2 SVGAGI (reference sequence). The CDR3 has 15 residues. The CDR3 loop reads CASSYFGGGVQPQHF. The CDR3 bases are TGTGCCAGCAGTTACTTCGGGGGAGGGGTTCAGCCCCAGCATTTT.

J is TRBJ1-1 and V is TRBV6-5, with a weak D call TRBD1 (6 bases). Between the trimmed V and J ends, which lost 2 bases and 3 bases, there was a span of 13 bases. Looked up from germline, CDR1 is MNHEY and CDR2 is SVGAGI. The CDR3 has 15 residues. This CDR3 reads CASSYGRGGDTEAFF. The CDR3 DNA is TGTGCCAGCAGTTACGGCAGGGGCGGTGACACTGAAGCTTTCTTT.

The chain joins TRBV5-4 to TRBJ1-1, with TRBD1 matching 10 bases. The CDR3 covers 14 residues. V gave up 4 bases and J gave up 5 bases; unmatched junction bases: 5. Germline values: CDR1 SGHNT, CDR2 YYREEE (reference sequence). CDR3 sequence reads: CASSQDRGRTEAFF. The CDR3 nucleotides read TGTGCCAGCAGCCAAGACAGGGGGCGGACTGAAGCTTTCTTT.

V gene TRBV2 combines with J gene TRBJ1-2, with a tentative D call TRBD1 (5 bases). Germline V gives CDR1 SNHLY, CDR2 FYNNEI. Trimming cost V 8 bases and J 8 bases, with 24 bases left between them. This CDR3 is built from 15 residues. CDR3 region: CASLRDAVRAGGYTF. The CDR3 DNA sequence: TGTGCCAGCCTGCGAGACGCCGTCAGGGCGGGGGGCTACACCTTC.

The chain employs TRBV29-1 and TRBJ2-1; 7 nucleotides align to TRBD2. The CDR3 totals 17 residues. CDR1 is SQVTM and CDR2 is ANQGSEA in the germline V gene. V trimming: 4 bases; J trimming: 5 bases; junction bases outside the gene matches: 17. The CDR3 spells CSVVSPLRRGSNNEQFF. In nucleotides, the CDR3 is TGCAGCGTTGTATCCCCCCTCAGGCGGGGGTCTAACAATGAGCAGTTCTTC.

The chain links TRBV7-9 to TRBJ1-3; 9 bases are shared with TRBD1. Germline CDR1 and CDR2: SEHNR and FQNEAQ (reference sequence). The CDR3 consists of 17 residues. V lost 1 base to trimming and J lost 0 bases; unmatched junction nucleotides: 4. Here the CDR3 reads CASSLGWDRASGNTIYF. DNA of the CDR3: TGTGCCAGCAGCTTAGGGTGGGACAGGGCCTCTGGAAACACCATATATTTT.

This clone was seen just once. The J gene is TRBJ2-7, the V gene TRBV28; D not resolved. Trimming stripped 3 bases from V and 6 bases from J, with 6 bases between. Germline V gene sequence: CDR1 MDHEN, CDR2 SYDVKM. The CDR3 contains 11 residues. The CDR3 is CASSLSGEQYF. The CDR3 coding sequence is TGTGCCAGCAGTTTGTCTGGCGAGCAGTACTTC.

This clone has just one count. CDR3 nucleotides: TGTGCCAGTAGTATCTGGGGACAGGGGAAAACTGAAGCTTTCTTT. The encoded protein is CASSIWGQGKTEAFF. The chain has TRBV19 and TRBJ1-1, with 10 bases matching TRBD1. Germline CDR1 LNHDA, CDR2 SQIVND (reference sequence). CDR3 length: 15 residues. Trimming took 3 bases from V and 5 from J; bases not matched to a gene: 6.

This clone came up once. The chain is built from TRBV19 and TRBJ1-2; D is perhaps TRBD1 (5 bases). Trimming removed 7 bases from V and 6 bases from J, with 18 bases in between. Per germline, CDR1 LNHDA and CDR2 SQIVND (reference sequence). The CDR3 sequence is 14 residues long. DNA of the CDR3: TGTGCCAGTACGCGGGACGCAAGCCGGGATGGCTACACCTTC. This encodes CASTRDASRDGYTF. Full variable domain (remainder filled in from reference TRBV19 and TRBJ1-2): DGGITQSPKYLFRKEGQNVTLSCEQNLNHDAMYWYRQDPGQGLRLIYYSQIVNDFQKGDIAEGYSVSREKKESFPLTVTSAQKNPTAFYLCASTRDASRDGYTFGSGTRLTVV.

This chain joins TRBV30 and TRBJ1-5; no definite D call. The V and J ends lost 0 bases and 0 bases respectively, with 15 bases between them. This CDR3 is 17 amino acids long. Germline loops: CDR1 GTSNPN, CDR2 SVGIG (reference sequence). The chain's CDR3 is CAWSVGRNSNSNQPQHF. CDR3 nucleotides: TGTGCCTGGAGTGTCGGACGTAACAGTAATAGCAATCAGCCCCAGCATTTT.